What follows is one T cell receptor (beta chain) and its context. Its specificity is unknown. The data were obtained in a study of blood T cells in healthy people across ages. Study results and caveats: Nothing was known about donor CMV status, and this possibly confounded expanded clonotype changes.

With a J-beta primer mix and a sample-barcoded 5' primer, a second PCR ran about 6 to 11 cycles. TCRdb reprocessed the 5' RACE reads with MiXCR, giving one entry per CDR3 protein. The data show about 1.6 million distinct CDR3 sequences, roughly 32% seen once. Germline V gives CDR1 SGHTA, CDR2 FQGNSA. The CDR3 loop spans 17 amino acids. With 1 base clipped from V and 0 bases from J, the junction kept 6 bases outside the gene matches. The source of this sequence is a woman aged 25 to 39 in good health. V is TRBV7-2 and J is TRBJ2-1; TRBD2 matches at 7 bases. The sample comprised blood. The chain's CDR3 is CASSLVAASGSYNEQFF. CDR3 sequence (DNA): TGTGCCAGCAGCTTAGTAGCAGCTAGCGGCTCCTACAATGAGCAGTTCTTC. Supplemented by reference TRBV7-2 and TRBJ2-1, the full variable domain reads GAGVSQSPSNKVTEKGKDVELRCDPISGHTALYWYRQSLGQGLEFLIYFQGNSAPDKSGLPSDRFSAERTGGSVSTLTIQRTQQEDSAVYLCASSLVAASGSYNEQFFGPGTRLTVL.